Listed here are 19 T cell receptor beta chains from one sample, sequenced in a study of technical replicates of blood from a handful of donors. Only in-frame clones appear in the TCRdb table, and some are missing; sequencing was by immunoSEQ multiplex PCR. The sample holds about 70,000 clones, about 94% seen once. Sequencing was performed on T cells isolated from PBMCs. The origin of the receptors is a human donor in good health.

The chain recombines TRBV15 with TRBJ1-2, with D tentatively TRBD1 (5 bases). The germline V gene encodes CDR1 LNHNV and CDR2 YYDKDF (reference sequence). Trimming stripped 6 bases from V and 6 bases from J, with 17 bases between. The CDR3 is 14 amino acids. The CDR3 sequence: CATRPGGSRNGYTF. Written as DNA, the CDR3 is TGTGCCACCAGGCCCGGGGGAAGTAGGAATGGCTACACCTTC.

The chain has TRBV1 and TRBJ2-3; the DNA was not compared with TRBD1, the D call given in the table. TRBV1 is deemed a pseudogene. The CDR3 has 16 residues. The CDR3 DNA sequence: TGCACCACTACAACATGGAAGCGTCAGGGTTCCGATACGCAGTATTTT. Translated: CTTTTWKRQGSDTQYF.

The J gene is TRBJ2-3, the V gene TRBV14, with D maybe TRBD1 (5 bases). From germline, CDR1 is SGHDN and CDR2 FVKESK. V was shortened by 1 base and J by 2 bases, with 10 bases between the two germline ends. This CDR3 region has 15 residues. The CDR3 coding sequence is TGTGCCAGCAGCCAAGCTGGGGCCCACACAGATACGCAGTATTTT. As protein: CASSQAGAHTDTQYF.

This clone occurred once. V gene TRBV19 combines with J gene TRBJ1-3; 8 bases align to TRBD1. Germline values: CDR1 LNHDA, CDR2 SQIVND (reference sequence). This CDR3 has 14 amino acids. Losses at the gene ends were 8 bases for V and 4 bases for J; bases not matched to a gene: 7. CDR3 DNA: TGTGCCAGTTCCCCCAGGGGGCCCGGAAACACCATATATTTT. Translated: CASSPRGPGNTIYF.

The V gene is TRBV9, the J gene TRBJ2-1; possibly TRBD1 for D (5 bases). There are 13 residues in the CDR3. Trimming stripped 2 bases from V and 4 bases from J, with 7 bases between. Looked up from germline, CDR1 is SGDLS and CDR2 is YYNGEE. The CDR3 nucleotides read TGTGCCAGCAGCGTTTCAGGGTACAATGAGCAGTTCTTC. This encodes CASSVSGYNEQFF.

The gene calls are TRBV27 and TRBJ2-1, with TRBD2 matching 10 bases. CDR1 and CDR2 from the germline V gene are MNHEY and SMNVEV (reference sequence). Unmatched junction bases numbered 7, after V lost 3 bases and J lost 5 bases. The CDR3 covers 16 residues. The DNA for the CDR3 is TGTGCCAGCAGTTTTTCACTAGCGGGAACTAACAATGAGCAGTTCTTC. Translation: CASSFSLAGTNNEQFF.

CDR3 protein: CASRAVAGGKANEQFF. The CDR3 DNA reads TGTGCCAGCAGGGCGGTAGCGGGAGGAAAGGCCAATGAGCAGTTCTTC. The V and J genes are TRBV2 and TRBJ2-1, with 10 bases that match TRBD2. Trimming at V came to 6 bases and at J to 6 bases, leaving 11 bases not matched to a gene. CDR1 is SNHLY, CDR2 FYNNEI, per germline. CDR3 size: 16 residues.

The chain has TRBV20-1 and TRBJ1-2; D perhaps matches TRBD1 (6 bases). The CDR3 is 11 residues long. V was trimmed by 8 bases and J by 2 bases, leaving 9 bases between them. Germline-derived CDR1 and CDR2 are DFQATT and SNEGSKA (reference sequence). The CDR3 spells CSLQGNYGYTF. The CDR3 bases are TGCAGTCTTCAGGGGAACTATGGCTACACCTTC.

This clone has only a few counts. This rearrangement joins TRBV4-3 to TRBJ2-7; 9 nucleotides align to TRBD1. V trimming: 1 base; J trimming: 3 bases; junction bases outside the gene matches: 7. The germline CDR1 and CDR2 sequences are LGHNA and YSLEER. The CDR3 covers 16 residues. CDR3 residues: CASSQASGTGSYEQYF. CDR3 nucleotide sequence: TGCGCCAGCAGCCAAGCCTCCGGGACAGGGAGCTACGAGCAGTACTTC.

This chain uses TRBV6-6 with TRBJ1-5; TRBD1 matches 10 bases. V lost 2 bases, J lost 7 bases, and 8 bases stayed unmatched. CDR1 MNHNY and CDR2 SVGAGI come from the germline V gene (reference sequence). The CDR3 consists of 16 residues. CDR3 sequence (DNA): TGTGCCAGCAGTTACGCCCACGGACAGGGGGACCAGCCCCAGCATTTT. Amino acid sequence: CASSYAHGQGDQPQHF.

This chain joins TRBV5-1 and TRBJ2-3; D perhaps matches TRBD2 (6 bases). The germline V gene encodes CDR1 SGHRS and CDR2 YFSETQ. Between the trimmed V and J ends, which lost 4 bases and 3 bases, there was a span of 18 bases. This CDR3 spans 16 amino acids. The CDR3 nucleotides read TGCGCCAGCAGCCCCACTGGAGGGATAGGGACAGATACGCAGTATTTT. It codes for CASSPTGGIGTDTQYF. Based on the CDR3 plus reference TRBV5-1 and TRBJ2-3, the full variable domain is KAGVTQTPRYLIKTRGQQVTLSCSPISGHRSVSWYQQTPGQGLQFLFEYFSETQRNKGNFPGRFSGRQFSNSRSEMNVSTLELGDSALYLCASSPTGGIGTDTQYFGPGTRLTVL.

V usage is TRBV4-1 and J usage is TRBJ2-7, with D perhaps matching TRBD1 (5 bases). This CDR3 region has 15 residues. Between the trimmed V and J ends, which lost 4 bases and 4 bases, there was a span of 17 bases. Germline assignment: CDR1 MGHRA and CDR2 YSYEKL. This CDR3 is CASSPLGRVGYEQYF. In DNA, the CDR3 is TGCGCCAGCAGCCCCCTAGGCAGGGTAGGGTACGAGCAGTACTTC.

The chain joins TRBV5-6 to TRBJ2-2; 7 bases map to TRBD1. The CDR3 is 15 amino acids. In germline, CDR1 is SGHDT, CDR2 YYEEEE. J was trimmed by 5 bases and V by 5 bases; bases with no gene match: 9. The CDR3, as DNA: TGTGCCAGCAGTAATAGACAGGGTTTTACCGGGGAGCTGTTTTTT. It codes for CASSNRQGFTGELFF.

This chain connects TRBV7-6 to TRBJ2-7, with a weak D call TRBD1 (6 bases). V dropped 2 bases and J dropped 6 bases, with 17 bases sitting between them. Germline loops: CDR1 SGHVS, CDR2 FNYEAQ. This CDR3 region has 15 residues. For the CDR3, the DNA is TGTGCCAGCAGCTTACTTCAAGGACAGAGGGGCGAGCAGTACTTC. Encoded protein: CASSLLQGQRGEQYF.

This clone was observed a handful of times. The chain has TRBV4-1 and TRBJ2-6; tentative D call: TRBD2 (6 bases). This CDR3 has 16 amino acids. Germline CDR1 MGHRA, CDR2 YSYEKL. V dropped 8 bases and J dropped 3 bases, with 17 bases sitting between them. The CDR3 region is CASARGGFLGANVLTF. In DNA form, the CDR3 reads TGCGCCAGCGCCAGAGGAGGGTTTCTTGGGGCCAACGTCCTGACTTTC.

The rearrangement uses TRBV5-1 and TRBJ1-5; D is uncertain. Trimming left V 5 bases short and J 7 bases short, with 13 bases between. The CDR3 covers 13 residues. From germline, CDR1 is SGHRS and CDR2 YFSETQ. The CDR3 DNA sequence: TGCGCCAGCAGTTTAACACCGGAGCAGCCCCAGCATTTT. Its translation is CASSLTPEQPQHF. Looking up the rest from reference TRBV5-1 and TRBJ1-5 gives the full variable domain: KAGVTQTPRYLIKTRGQQVTLSCSPISGHRSVSWYQQTPGQGLQFLFEYFSETQRNKGNFPGRFSGRQFSNSRSEMNVSTLELGDSALYLCASSLTPEQPQHFGDGTRLSIL.

This chain joins TRBV18 and TRBJ2-7; a weak D match, TRBD1 (6 bases). Germline V gene data show CDR1 as KGHSH and CDR2 as LQKENI. The CDR3 sequence is 16 residues long. Trimming took off 3 bases at V and 3 bases at J, with 18 bases between the two ends. This chain's CDR3 is CASSPVTGNSLYEQYF. The DNA of the CDR3 is TGTGCCAGCTCACCCGTGACAGGTAACAGTCTCTACGAGCAGTACTTC.

V and J are TRBV28 and TRBJ1-5, with D possibly matching TRBD1 (6 bases). The CDR3 loop spans 16 amino acids. The V and J ends lost 6 bases and 3 bases respectively, with 18 bases between them. Germline CDR1 MDHEN, CDR2 SYDVKM. The CDR3 DNA reads as TGTGCCAGCAGCCCTTTTGGCAGGGGTAACAATCAGCCCCAGCATTTT. Translation: CASSPFGRGNNQPQHF.

The chain carries TRBV7-9 and TRBJ2-7; D may be TRBD1 (6 bases). Germline assignment: CDR1 SEHNR and CDR2 FQNEAQ (reference sequence). The CDR3 runs to 17 residues. V lost 3 bases to trimming and J lost 3 bases, with 21 bases between them. CDR3 nucleotides: TGTGCCAGCAGCTTCCCTCACAGGGCAGGGTACGGCTACGAGCAGTACTTC. Protein product: CASSFPHRAGYGYEQYF.